The 8 T cell receptor beta chains below all came from one sample that was sequenced in a study of neurological immune-mediated disorders. TCRdb re-called the 5' RACE reads with MiXCR, one entry per CDR3 protein. Counted here are about 50,000 distinct CDR3 sequences, approximately 15% occurring once; the ten biggest clones make up 4% to 4.5%. Sample: PBMCs. The receptors were sampled from a man aged 55 to 70 in good health.

This clonotype was counted at least ten times. The chain recombines TRBV7-9 with TRBJ1-2; 7 bases align to TRBD1. Trimming took 2 bases from V and 7 from J; bases not matched to a gene: 4. Germline lookup yields CDR1 SEHNR and CDR2 FQNEAQ (reference sequence). This CDR3 has 13 residues. The DNA of the CDR3 is TGTGCCAGCAGCTTACCGACAGGGATTGGCTACACCTTC. Protein product: CASSLPTGIGYTF. The variable domain in full, completed from reference TRBV7-9 and TRBJ1-2, reads DTGVSQNPRHKITKRGQNVTFRCDPISEHNRLYWYRQTLGQGPEFLTYFQNEAQLEKSRLLSDRFSAERPKGSFSTLEIQRTEQGDSAMYLCASSLPTGIGYTFGSGTRLTVV.

J is TRBJ2-1 and V is TRBV11-3; a possible D gene is TRBD2 (5 bases). V lost 1 base, J lost 5 bases, and 9 bases lay in between. CDR3 size: 14 residues. Germline CDR1 reads SGHNT; CDR2 reads YENEEA. The CDR3 here is CASSLGPGNNEQFF. The CDR3 nucleotides are TGTGCCAGCAGCTTAGGGCCGGGAAACAATGAGCAGTTCTTC.

This clonotype was seen a few times. The J gene is TRBJ1-1, the V gene TRBV6-1; D is unresolved. Trimming removed 6 bases at V and 1 base at J, with 9 bases between. The germline V gene has CDR1 MNHNS and CDR2 SASEGT. This CDR3 has 13 residues. CDR3 amino acids: CASRETENTEAFF. CDR3 nucleotides: TGTGCCAGCAGAGAAACAGAGAACACTGAAGCTTTCTTT.

This rearrangement joins TRBV24-1 to TRBJ2-5; D is undetermined. Germline CDR1 and CDR2: KGHDR and SFDVKD. Trimming cost V 4 bases and J 1 base, with 9 bases left between them. This CDR3 comprises 14 residues. CDR3 nucleotides: TGTGCCACCAGTGACTCTATAAGCCAAGAGACCCAGTACTTC. The encoded protein is CATSDSISQETQYF.

This clonotype was detected many times. As DNA, the CDR3 is TGCAGCGTTGGGGGGGACAGGGTAGCCAAAAACATTCAGTACTTC. Translating it yields CSVGGDRVAKNIQYF. This chain uses TRBV29-1 with TRBJ2-4, with 9 positions matching TRBD1. Looked up from germline, CDR1 is SQVTM and CDR2 is ANQGSEA. The V gene end was trimmed by 4 bases and the J gene end by 0 bases; junction bases not matched to a gene: 4. The CDR3 covers 15 residues.

The chain is built from TRBV7-9 and TRBJ1-1; TRBD1 agrees at 8 bases. V trimming: 5 bases; J trimming: 14 bases; junction bases outside the gene matches: 19. The length of the CDR3 is 15 residues. Germline loops: CDR1 SEHNR, CDR2 FQNEAQ (reference sequence). The CDR3 DNA reads TGTGCCAGCAGCGCCTACAGGGGGGAAAACACTGAAGGCTTCTTT. Residues: CASSAYRGENTEGFF.

In this sample, this clonotype turned up many times. The genes are TRBV28 and TRBJ1-1, with a weak D call TRBD1 (6 bases). Germline CDR1 reads MDHEN; CDR2 reads SYDVKM. V was shortened by 6 bases and J by 11 bases, with 22 bases between the two germline ends. The CDR3 sequence is 14 residues long. The CDR3 protein is CASSAPAGARYAFF. DNA for the CDR3: TGTGCCAGCAGCGCCCCGGCAGGGGCTCGTTACGCTTTCTTT.

This clonotype showed up many times. The gene calls are TRBV5-5 and TRBJ2-7; TRBD2 matches at 14 bases. V dropped 4 bases and J dropped 4; count of bases not matched to a gene: 10. In germline, CDR1 is SGHKS, CDR2 YYEKEE (reference sequence). The CDR3 length is 17 residues. CDR3 coding DNA: TGTGCCAGCAGCGCCGGACTAGCGGGAGGACCTATTTACGAGCAGTACTTC. It translates to CASSAGLAGGPIYEQYF.